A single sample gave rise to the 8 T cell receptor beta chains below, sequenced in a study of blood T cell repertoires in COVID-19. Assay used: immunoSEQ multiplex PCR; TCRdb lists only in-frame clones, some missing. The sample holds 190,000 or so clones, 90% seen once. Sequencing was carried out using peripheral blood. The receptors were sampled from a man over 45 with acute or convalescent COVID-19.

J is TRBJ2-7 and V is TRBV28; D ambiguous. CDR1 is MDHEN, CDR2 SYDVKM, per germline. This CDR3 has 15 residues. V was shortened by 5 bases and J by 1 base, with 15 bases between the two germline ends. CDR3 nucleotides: TGTGCCAGCAGTCTCCTCGTGGCCAAGTCCTACGAGCAGTACTTC. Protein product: CASSLLVAKSYEQYF.

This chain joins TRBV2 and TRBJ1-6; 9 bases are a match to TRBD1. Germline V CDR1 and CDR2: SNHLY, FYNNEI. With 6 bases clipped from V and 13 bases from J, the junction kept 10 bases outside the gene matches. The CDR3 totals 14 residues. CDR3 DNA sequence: TGTGCCAGCAGGGACCTGGGACAGGGTATTCCCCTCCACTTT. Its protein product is CASRDLGQGIPLHF.

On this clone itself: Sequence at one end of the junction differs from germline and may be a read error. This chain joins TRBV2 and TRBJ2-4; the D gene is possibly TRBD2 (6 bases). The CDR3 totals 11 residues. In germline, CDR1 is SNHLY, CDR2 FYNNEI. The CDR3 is CAGLSREVLNF. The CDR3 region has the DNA TGTGCCGGCCTATCCAGGGAGGTCCTGAACTTC.

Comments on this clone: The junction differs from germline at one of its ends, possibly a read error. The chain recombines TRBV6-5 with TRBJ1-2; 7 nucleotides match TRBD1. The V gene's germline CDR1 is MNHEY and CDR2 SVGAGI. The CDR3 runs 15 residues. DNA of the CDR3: TGTGCCAGCAGTGACTCGGGACAGACTAACTATGGCTACACCTTC. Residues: CASSDSGQTNYGYTF.

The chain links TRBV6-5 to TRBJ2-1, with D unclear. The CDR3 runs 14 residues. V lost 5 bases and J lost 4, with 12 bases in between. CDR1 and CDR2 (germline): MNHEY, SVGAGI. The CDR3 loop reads CASSTSEAYNEQFF. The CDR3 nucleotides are TGTGCCAGCAGTACTTCAGAGGCATACAATGAGCAGTTCTTC.

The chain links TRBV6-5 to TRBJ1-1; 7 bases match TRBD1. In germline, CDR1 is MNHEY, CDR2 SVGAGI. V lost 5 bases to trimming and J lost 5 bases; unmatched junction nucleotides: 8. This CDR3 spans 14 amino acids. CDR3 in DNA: TGTGCCAGCAGTAACCGACAGGGAAAGACTGAAGCTTTCTTT. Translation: CASSNRQGKTEAFF.

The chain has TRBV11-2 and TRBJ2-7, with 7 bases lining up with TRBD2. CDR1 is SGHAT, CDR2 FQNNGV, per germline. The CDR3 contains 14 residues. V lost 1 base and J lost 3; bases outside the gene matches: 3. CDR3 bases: TGTGCCAGCAGCTTAGGGGCGGGAGACTACGAGCAGTACTTC. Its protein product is CASSLGAGDYEQYF. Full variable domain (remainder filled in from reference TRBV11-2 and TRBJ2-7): EAGVAQSPRYKIIEKRQSVAFWCNPISGHATLYWYQQILGQGPKLLIQFQNNGVVDDSQLPKDRFSAERLKGVDSTLKIQPAKLEDSAVYLCASSLGAGDYEQYFGPGTRLTVT.

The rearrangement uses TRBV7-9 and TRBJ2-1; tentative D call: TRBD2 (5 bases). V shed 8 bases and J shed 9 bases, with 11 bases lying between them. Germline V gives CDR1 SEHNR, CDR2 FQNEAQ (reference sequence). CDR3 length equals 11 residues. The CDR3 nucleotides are TGTGCCAGCGACTACCAGACTGAGCAGTTCTTC. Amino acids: CASDYQTEQFF.